Sequencing of this TCR beta chain was carried out in a study of T cells in Graves' hyperthyroidism and ophthalmopathy. Study overall: Peripheral blood samples were taken at initial diagnosis, prior to any treatment. Broader study findings: Model predictions of ophthalmopathy came a median roughly 6.4 months before onset.

This clonotype was found many times. Its target is unknown. TCR beta CDR3 sequences were amplified from RNA transcripts. In the first-round RT-PCR of the TCR CDR3, the HTBI primer set was used. TCRdb passed the multiplex PCR reads through MiXCR, listing each CDR3 protein once. The table lists 400,000 to 450,000 distinct CDR3 sequences, about 14% of them singletons. Germline loops: CDR1 MNHEY, CDR2 SVGEGT. This CDR3 contains 13 residues. The ends were cut back, 2 bases at V and 4 bases at J, with 9 bases in the middle. The TCR sequence derives from a man between 18 and 35 years old with Graves' ophthalmopathy. The sample comprised blood. The chain couples TRBV6-2 or TRBV6-3 to TRBJ2-7, with a tentative D call TRBD2 (5 bases). CDR3 coding DNA: TGTGCCAGCAGTTACGAGGGCGGTTACGAGCAGTACTTC. Amino acids: CASSYEGGYEQYF.